Each of the 26 T cell receptor beta chains below was sequenced from the same sample in a study of a mutant IDH1 vaccine in newly diagnosed glioma (dated by TCRdb to the early 2020s). Library generation was performed with the immunoSEQ multiplex PCR assay. TCRdb re-hosts the immuneACCESS table, in-frame sequences only. Its copies lack some clones; in the studies checked, an unresolved V gene accounts for under half of them, and the cause for the rest is not known. Recorded for this sample are about 63,000 clones; around 83% of them occurred a single time. Jointly, the top ten make up about 4.5% of the sample. Taken with the paper, the label for time point translates to: baseline, week 1 (first vaccination visit). Interpreted using the paper, the treatment or condition label stands for: pre-vaccination baseline after standard-of-care therapy. This specimen was peripheral blood mononuclear cells (PBMCs), taken from a glioma patient treated with radiotherapy, temozolomide or both. The origin of the receptors is a young woman with glioma. Some clones in this sample may be carry-over from other donors' samples.

The J gene is TRBJ2-7, the V gene TRBV5-6; D is unresolved. The CDR3 length is 14 residues. Trimming took off 1 base at V and 4 bases at J, with 12 bases between the two ends. Germline CDR1 reads SGHDT; CDR2 reads YYEEEE. The CDR3 loop reads CASSLLSRVYEQYF. CDR3 nucleotide sequence: TGTGCCAGCAGCTTGTTGTCCAGAGTTTACGAGCAGTACTTC.

The chain combines TRBV7-8 with TRBJ1-2, with D unclear. V lost 4 bases and J 5 bases, leaving 17 bases between the germline ends. The length of the CDR3 is 15 residues. Germline values: CDR1 SGHVS, CDR2 FQNEAQ. The CDR3 region is CASSSLHPGSYGYTF. The CDR3, as DNA: TGTGCCAGCAGCTCCCTCCATCCGGGATCTTATGGCTACACCTTC.

The chain carries TRBV7-2 and TRBJ1-5, with TRBD1 as a possible D gene (5 bases). The CDR3 runs 14 residues. Germline V lookup: CDR1 SGHTA, CDR2 FQGNSA. V lost 5 bases to trimming and J lost 3 bases, with 11 bases between them. The CDR3, as DNA: TGTGCCAGCAGCCTTCAGGGCCCCAATCAGCCCCAGCATTTT. Residues: CASSLQGPNQPQHF. The full variable domain, completed using reference TRBV7-2 and TRBJ1-5, is GAGVSQSPSNKVTEKGKDVELRCDPISGHTALYWYRQSLGQGLEFLIYFQGNSAPDKSGLPSDRFSAERTGGSVSTLTIQRTQQEDSAVYLCASSLQGPNQPQHFGDGTRLSIL.

This clone was detected once. Mismatch with germline at one junction end may stem from a read error. CDR3 bases: TGTGCCAGTATTATACTGGGGATTGGGGACAGGGGTTGCGAGCAGTACTTC. This encodes CASIILGIGDRGCEQYF. The V and J genes are TRBV19 and TRBJ2-7, with 10 bases identical to TRBD1. The germline V gene has CDR1 LNHDA and CDR2 SQIVND (reference sequence). CDR3 size: 17 residues. Drawing the rest from reference TRBV19 and TRBJ2-7, the complete variable domain is DGGITQSPKYLFRKEGQNVTLSCEQNLNHDAMYWYRQDPGQGLRLIYYSQIVNDFQKGDIAEGYSVSREKKESFPLTVTSAQKNPTAFYLCASIILGIGDRGCEQYFGPGTRLTVT.

In DNA, the CDR3 is TGTGCCAGCAGTGAATCCCTTGGAAGGGGTAGGCATACGCAGTATTTT. Amino acids: CASSESLGRGRHTQYF. The chain is built from TRBV25-1 and TRBJ2-3; a weak D match, TRBD1 (5 bases). CDR1 and CDR2 from the germline V gene are MGHDK and SYGVNS. The V and J ends lost 1 base and 7 bases respectively, with 18 bases between them. This CDR3 contains 16 residues.

This chain links TRBV7-9 with TRBJ1-3, with D possibly TRBD1 on 5 matching bases. V was cut by 5 bases and J by 0 bases, with 17 bases left in between. Germline V CDR1 and CDR2: SEHNR, FQNEAQ (reference sequence). This CDR3 is built from 17 residues. The CDR3 sequence: CASSAGVGGFSGNTIYF. CDR3 nucleotide sequence: TGTGCCAGCAGCGCGGGGGTTGGGGGTTTCTCTGGAAACACCATATATTTT.

The chain is built from TRBV5-1 and TRBJ2-7; the match to TRBD1 covers 9 bases. V lost 2 bases and J lost 3; bases outside the gene matches: 6. From germline, CDR1 is SGHRS and CDR2 YFSETQ. This CDR3 spans 15 amino acids. The CDR3 DNA is TGCGCCAGCAGCTTCGGACAGGGGCGGGGCTACGAGCAGTACTTC. It yields the protein CASSFGQGRGYEQYF.

This chain connects TRBV2 to TRBJ2-7; D assignment may be TRBD1 or TRBD2 (5 bases each). V was clipped by 0 bases and J by 13 bases, with 19 bases between them. CDR1 and CDR2 (germline): SNHLY, FYNNEI. This CDR3 is 14 amino acids long. The CDR3: CASSEARGGAEEYF. CDR3 nucleotides: TGTGCCAGCAGTGAAGCACGTGGGGGAGCCGAAGAATACTTC. The full variable domain, in which reference TRBV2 and TRBJ2-7 provide the parts outside the CDR3, is EPEVTQTPSHQVTQMGQEVILRCVPISNHLYFYWYRQILGQKVEFLVSFYNNEISEKSEIFDDQFSVERPDGSNFTLKIRSTKLEDSAMYFCASSEARGGAEEYFGPGTRLTVT.

The J gene is TRBJ2-7, the V gene TRBV27; 7 bases fit TRBD2. Per germline, CDR1 MNHEY and CDR2 SMNVEV (reference sequence). V lost 5 bases, J lost 2 bases, and 6 bases stayed unmatched. The CDR3 contains 14 residues. CDR3 region: CASSPGRGPYEQYF. The DNA for the CDR3 is TGTGCCAGCAGTCCGGGGAGGGGTCCCTACGAGCAGTACTTC.

This clone was recorded only once. The chain uses TRBV4-1 and TRBJ1-1; no reliable D call. The germline V gene has CDR1 MGHRA and CDR2 YSYEKL. Trimming took 0 bases from V and 4 from J, leaving 6 bases between them. CDR3 size: 13 residues. The CDR3 loop is CASSQDFGTEAFF. The CDR3, as DNA: TGCGCCAGCAGCCAAGATTTTGGCACTGAAGCTTTCTTT.

The chain recombines TRBV7-2 with TRBJ2-2; unclear D gene. The V end was cut by 5 bases, the J end by 7 bases, with 11 bases between. Germline-derived CDR1 and CDR2 are SGHTA and FQGNSA. The CDR3 loop spans 13 amino acids. In DNA form, the CDR3 reads TGTGCCAGCAGCCCCAGTATTGGCGGGGAGCTGTTTTTT. Translated: CASSPSIGGELFF.

The V gene is TRBV18, the J gene TRBJ2-7; 7 bases are a match to TRBD1. With 5 bases clipped from V and 3 bases from J, the junction kept 1 base outside the gene matches. Germline V CDR1 and CDR2: KGHSH, LQKENI. The CDR3 consists of 12 residues. This CDR3 is CASSAGGYEQYF. The CDR3 DNA reads as TGTGCCAGCTCAGCAGGGGGCTACGAGCAGTACTTC.

This chain links TRBV4-1 with TRBJ2-7; the D gene is possibly TRBD2 (5 bases). V was shortened by 0 bases and J by 5 bases, with 11 bases between the two germline ends. CDR1 MGHRA and CDR2 YSYEKL come from the germline V gene. The CDR3 is 14 residues long. The DNA of the CDR3 is TGCGCCAGCAGCCAAGACCTAGGAGGAAACGAGCAGTACTTC. This encodes CASSQDLGGNEQYF.

The V and J genes are TRBV10-2 and TRBJ2-7; either TRBD1 or TRBD2 may fit D (6 bases each). Trimming pared 6 bases from V and 2 bases from J, leaving 17 bases between. From germline, CDR1 is WSHSY and CDR2 SAAADI. This CDR3 is built from 15 residues. The CDR3 protein is CASSPGVAATYEQYF. In nucleotides, the CDR3 is TGCGCCAGCAGCCCAGGGGTAGCGGCTACCTACGAGCAGTACTTC.

The genes are TRBV6-6 and TRBJ2-1; possibly TRBD2 for D (7 bases). Germline-derived CDR1 and CDR2 are MNHNY and SVGAGI (reference sequence). Deletions cut 0 bases from V and 4 bases from J, with 10 bases between. This CDR3 has 15 amino acids. The CDR3 sequence is CASSYSGGGYNEQFF. Here the CDR3 DNA reads TGTGCCAGCAGTTACTCAGGGGGAGGGTACAATGAGCAGTTCTTC.

CDR3 nucleotide sequence: TGTGCCAGCAGCCGTAGCGGGGGCCGCACAGATACGCAGTATTTT. It specifies CASSRSGGRTDTQYF. The chain has TRBV6-5 and TRBJ2-3, with 9 bases lining up with TRBD2. The J segment lost 1 base and the V segment lost 6 bases, leaving 5 bases of the junction unmatched. The CDR3 consists of 15 residues. Looked up from germline, CDR1 is MNHEY and CDR2 is SVGAGI.

This clone has just one count. The CDR3 DNA is TGTGCCAGCAGTGGGGGGGGGCAGTACTATGGCTACACCTTC. The encoded protein is CASSGGGQYYGYTF. The genes are TRBV27 and TRBJ1-2, with D perhaps matching TRBD1 (6 bases). The CDR3 is 14 amino acids. The V gene's germline CDR1 is MNHEY and CDR2 SMNVEV (reference sequence). Trimming removed 5 bases at V and 3 bases at J, with 13 bases between.

The V and J genes are TRBV4-1 and TRBJ1-2, with D maybe TRBD1 (6 bases). CDR1 MGHRA and CDR2 YSYEKL come from the germline V gene. The V gene lost 1 base and the J gene lost 8 bases, with 8 bases spanning the gap. The CDR3 length is 12 residues. The CDR3 nucleotides read TGCGCCAGCAGCCAAGGGACAGCAGGCTACACCTTC. This translates into CASSQGTAGYTF.

The V and J genes are TRBV4-1 and TRBJ2-2, with 12 nucleotides matching TRBD2. Trimming removed 2 bases from V and 4 bases from J; junction bases left unmatched: 2. The CDR3 has 16 amino acids. Germline V CDR1 and CDR2: MGHRA, YSYEKL. This CDR3 reads CASSQRLAGATGELFF. DNA of the CDR3: TGCGCCAGCAGCCAAAGACTAGCGGGAGCCACCGGGGAGCTGTTTTTT.

This rearrangement joins TRBV19 to TRBJ2-2; TRBD2 matches at 9 bases. CDR1 and CDR2 from the germline V gene are LNHDA and SQIVND (reference sequence). Trimming cost V 4 bases and J 5 bases; bases outside gene matches: 11. The CDR3 sequence is 17 residues long. CDR3 nucleotide sequence: TGTGCCAGTAGTACACGGGGCGGGGGGGCGCGAACCGGGGAGCTGTTTTTT. Its translation: CASSTRGGGARTGELFF.

This clone has a handful of counts. The V call is TRBV15, the J call TRBJ1-1, with no clear D. Germline CDR1 is LNHNV and CDR2 is YYDKDF (reference sequence). This CDR3 region has 13 residues. V shed 0 bases and J shed 6 bases, with 8 bases lying between them. In DNA form, the CDR3 reads TGTGCCACCAGCAGAGATCCGAGGGCTGAAGCTTTCTTT. Amino acid sequence: CATSRDPRAEAFF.

CDR3 coding DNA: TGTGCCAGCAGTTTAATGGGGGCGTTAACTGAAGCTTTCTTT. Its translation is CASSLMGALTEAFF. The chain couples TRBV28 to TRBJ1-1; a possible D gene is TRBD1 (6 bases). This CDR3 spans 14 amino acids. Trimming pared 2 bases from V and 5 bases from J, leaving 12 bases between. CDR1 and CDR2 (germline): MDHEN, SYDVKM.

The rearrangement uses TRBV6-5 and TRBJ1-2, with D maybe TRBD1 (6 bases). This CDR3 is 12 amino acids long. The V end lost 5 bases, the J end lost 8 bases, and 12 bases lay between the germline ends. Germline V gene lookup returns CDR1 MNHEY and CDR2 SVGAGI. CDR3 residues: CASSNRVGGYTF. Written as DNA, the CDR3 is TGTGCCAGCAGTAACAGGGTGGGCGGCTACACCTTC.

The genes are TRBV2 and TRBJ1-3; the D is unclear. Germline-derived CDR1 and CDR2 are SNHLY and FYNNEI. Trimming shortened V by 7 bases and J by 0 bases, and 10 bases separated the two germline ends. The CDR3 sequence is 14 residues long. CDR3 residues: CASTRYSSGNTIYF. CDR3 bases: TGTGCCAGCACTCGATACAGCTCTGGAAACACCATATATTTT.

The chain uses TRBV7-8 and TRBJ2-7; D gene uncertain. Trimming stripped 1 base from V and 5 bases from J, with 9 bases between. The CDR3 covers 13 residues. CDR1 is SGHVS, CDR2 FQNEAQ, per germline. Here the CDR3 DNA reads TGTGCCAGCAGCTTAGGTCTTTCGGACGAGCAGTACTTC. Amino acid sequence: CASSLGLSDEQYF.

This chain joins TRBV13 and TRBJ2-7; the D call may be TRBD1 or TRBD2 (5 bases each). Germline-derived CDR1 and CDR2 are PRHDT and FYEKMQ (reference sequence). The V end was cut by 6 bases, the J end by 0 bases, with 12 bases between. This CDR3 contains 14 residues. CDR3 DNA: TGTGCCAGCAGATCATTCGGGGCCTCCTACGAGCAGTACTTC. It encodes CASRSFGASYEQYF.